These 29 T cell receptor beta chains came from one sample sequenced in a study of blood T cell repertoires in COVID-19. The data were produced by immunoSEQ multiplex PCR, yet TCRdb's version contains in-frame clones alone and is incomplete. The sample contains tens of thousands of clones, 65% to 90% of which appear only once. The sequenced material came from peripheral blood. The source of these receptors is a woman aged 55-70 years with active COVID-19.

This clone appeared a single time. V gene TRBV5-4 combines with J gene TRBJ2-1; 7 bases map to TRBD2. The CDR3 covers 15 residues. V gave up 4 bases and J gave up 3 bases; unmatched junction bases: 7. The V gene's germline CDR1 is SGHNT and CDR2 YYREEE (reference sequence). CDR3 in amino acids: CASSMRGKFYNEQFF. CDR3 coding DNA: TGTGCCAGCAGCATGCGGGGGAAGTTCTACAATGAGCAGTTCTTC.

CDR3 DNA sequence: TGCGCCAGCAGTGTAACTAGCGGAAACCAAGAGACCCAGTACTTC. Translated: CASSVTSGNQETQYF. The V gene is TRBV10-2, the J gene TRBJ2-5; 8 nucleotides align to TRBD2. The CDR3 length is 15 residues. Germline V gene sequence: CDR1 WSHSY, CDR2 SAAADI. J was trimmed by 0 bases and V by 4 bases; bases with no gene match: 4.

The chain couples TRBV7-2 to TRBJ2-1, with D possibly matching TRBD1 (6 bases). Germline V lookup: CDR1 SGHTA, CDR2 FQGNSA. This CDR3 has 14 residues. Between the trimmed V and J ends, which lost 4 bases and 10 bases, there was a span of 17 bases. DNA for the CDR3: TGTGCCAGCAGCTCCCGACAGGCCCCAGCGGAGCAGTTCTTC. Translating it yields CASSSRQAPAEQFF.

This clone is a singleton in its sample. The chain uses TRBV9 and TRBJ1-1; 7 nucleotides align to TRBD1. Germline loops: CDR1 SGDLS, CDR2 YYNGEE. CDR3 length equals 14 residues. With 3 bases clipped from V and 2 bases from J, the junction kept 4 bases outside the gene matches. CDR3 protein: CASSAGTDNTEAFF. CDR3 bases: TGTGCCAGCAGCGCCGGGACAGACAACACTGAAGCTTTCTTT. Full variable domain (missing parts from reference TRBV9 and TRBJ1-1): DSGVTQTPKHLITATGQRVTLRCSPRSGDLSVYWYQQSLDQGLQFLIQYYNGEERAKGNILERFSAQQFPDLHSELNLSSLELGDSALYFCASSAGTDNTEAFFGQGTRLTVV.

The V gene is TRBV19, the J gene TRBJ2-1, with 7 bases matching TRBD1. Germline assignment: CDR1 LNHDA and CDR2 SQIVND (reference sequence). The CDR3 has 14 amino acids. The CDR3 nucleotides are TGTGCGAGCTCGACAGGGCGTTCGGTCAATGAGCAGTTCTTC. Protein sequence: CASSTGRSVNEQFF.

This clone appeared a single time. V usage is TRBV18 and J usage is TRBJ1-1, with no clear D. Trimming pared 3 bases from V and 0 bases from J, leaving 8 bases between. Per germline, CDR1 KGHSH and CDR2 LQKENI. The CDR3 spans 14 residues. CDR3 in DNA: TGTGCCAGCTCACCGGCGGGCATGAACACTGAAGCTTTCTTT. The encoded protein is CASSPAGMNTEAFF.

This chain links TRBV5-4 with TRBJ2-2; no reliable D call. In germline, CDR1 is SGHNT, CDR2 YYREEE (reference sequence). V dropped 4 bases and J dropped 5 bases, with 3 bases sitting between them. The CDR3 runs to 11 residues. DNA for the CDR3: TGTGCCAGCAGCCGGACCGGGGAGCTGTTTTTT. Translation gives CASSRTGELFF. Together with reference TRBV5-4 and TRBJ2-2, the CDR3 gives the full variable domain: ETGVTQSPTHLIKTRGQQVTLRCSSQSGHNTVSWYQQALGQGPQFIFQYYREEENGRGNFPPRFSGLQFPNYSSELNVNALELDDSALYLCASSRTGELFFGEGSRLTVL.

This clone was seen just once. This rearrangement joins TRBV18 to TRBJ1-2, with TRBD1 as a possible D gene (6 bases). CDR1 KGHSH and CDR2 LQKENI come from the germline V gene. The CDR3 has 13 amino acids. V shed 3 bases and J shed 8 bases, with 13 bases lying between them. CDR3: CASSPDQGLGYTF. CDR3 DNA: TGTGCCAGCTCACCGGATCAGGGGTTAGGCTACACCTTC.

The DNA of the CDR3 is TGTGCCAGCAGCTTGGGTATTAGGGGGTCTCATAATTCACCCCTCCACTTT. Translating it yields CASSLGIRGSHNSPLHF. V is TRBV7-2 and J is TRBJ1-6; D is possibly TRBD1 (6 bases). V lost 3 bases, J lost 5 bases, and 17 bases lay in between. Germline-derived CDR1 and CDR2 are SGHTA and FQGNSA. The CDR3 covers 17 residues.

The chain is built from TRBV19 and TRBJ2-7, with 7 bases aligning to TRBD1. CDR1 is LNHDA and CDR2 is SQIVND in the germline V gene (reference sequence). This CDR3 has 15 residues. The V and J ends lost 5 bases and 2 bases, in that order; junction bases with no gene match: 9. The CDR3 region is CASSPNGGQTYEQYF. CDR3 DNA sequence: TGTGCCAGTAGTCCTAATGGGGGACAGACCTACGAGCAGTACTTC.

The chain employs TRBV5-5 and TRBJ2-2; 7 bases line up with TRBD1. CDR1 and CDR2 (germline): SGHKS, YYEKEE (reference sequence). Trimming at V came to 4 bases and at J to 6 bases, leaving 9 bases not matched to a gene. This CDR3 spans 15 amino acids. The CDR3 reads CASSPLLTGAGELFF. The CDR3 region has the DNA TGTGCCAGCAGCCCCCTACTCACAGGGGCCGGGGAGCTGTTTTTT.

The rearrangement links TRBV24-1 to TRBJ2-2; 10 positions match TRBD2. The CDR3 has 14 residues. Per germline, CDR1 KGHDR and CDR2 SFDVKD. V lost 7 bases and J lost 5; bases outside the gene matches: 3. CDR3 loop: CATRASGGTGELFF. DNA of the CDR3: TGTGCCACCAGGGCTAGCGGGGGTACCGGGGAGCTGTTTTTT.

The CDR3 sequence is CASSQDSNEKLFF. The CDR3 DNA reads as TGTGCCAGCAGCCAAGACAGTAATGAAAAACTGTTTTTT. The V call is TRBV7-3, the J call TRBJ1-4; a possible D gene is TRBD1 (5 bases). The germline gives CDR1 SGHTA, CDR2 FQGTGA. The V and J ends lost 5 bases and 4 bases respectively, with 8 bases between them. The CDR3 is 13 residues long.

This chain connects TRBV5-4 to TRBJ1-2; maybe TRBD1 (6 bases). This CDR3 has 14 amino acids. Trimming took 1 base from V and 4 from J, leaving 11 bases between them. Germline CDR1 and CDR2: SGHNT and YYREEE (reference sequence). The CDR3 sequence is CASSLRTGPYGYTF. CDR3 DNA sequence: TGTGCCAGCAGCTTGCGAACAGGGCCCTATGGCTACACCTTC.

The chain combines TRBV19 with TRBJ2-3, with unresolved D. The CDR3 sequence is 14 residues long. CDR1 is LNHDA and CDR2 is SQIVND in the germline V gene (reference sequence). Trimming removed 5 bases from V and 0 bases from J, with 9 bases in between. Written as DNA, the CDR3 is TGTGCCAGTAGTGCACTTAAAAGCACAGATACGCAGTATTTT. It specifies CASSALKSTDTQYF.

The CDR3 protein is CASSLSADTQYF. In DNA, the CDR3 is TGTGCCAGCAGCTTGTCAGCAGATACGCAGTATTTT. This chain joins TRBV7-8 and TRBJ2-3; the D is unclear. In germline, CDR1 is SGHVS, CDR2 FQNEAQ. The CDR3 consists of 12 residues. Trimming cost V 3 bases and J 4 bases, with 5 bases left between them.

This chain joins TRBV30 and TRBJ1-6, with unresolved D. Trimming took 4 bases from V and 10 from J, leaving 14 bases between them. Per germline, CDR1 GTSNPN and CDR2 SVGIG (reference sequence). The CDR3 has 13 amino acids. The CDR3, as DNA: TGTGCCTGGACGAAAAAGGCGGGGTCACCCCTCCACTTT. Its translation: CAWTKKAGSPLHF.

The rearrangement uses TRBV30 and TRBJ2-2; the D gene is possibly TRBD1 (6 bases). The germline gives CDR1 GTSNPN, CDR2 SVGIG (reference sequence). V lost 4 bases to trimming and J lost 2 bases, with 14 bases between them. The CDR3 contains 15 residues. The DNA for the CDR3 is TGTGCCTGGAATAGGGGGAGCGGTAACACCGGGGAGCTGTTTTTT. It specifies CAWNRGSGNTGELFF.

The chain uses TRBV2 and TRBJ1-4, with D tentatively TRBD1 (5 bases). V was shortened by 4 bases and J by 7 bases, with 7 bases between the two germline ends. The CDR3 spans 12 residues. Germline V gene sequence: CDR1 SNHLY, CDR2 FYNNEI. In DNA form, the CDR3 reads TGTGCCAGCAGTGTCAGGGTTGAAAAACTGTTTTTT. Protein sequence: CASSVRVEKLFF.

The genes are TRBV4-1 and TRBJ2-1; maybe TRBD1 (6 bases). There are 13 residues in the CDR3. From germline, CDR1 is MGHRA and CDR2 YSYEKL. The V end lost 2 bases, the J end lost 10 bases, and 12 bases lay between the germline ends. The CDR3 nucleotides read TGCGCCAGCAGCCAAAATACCGACAGGGAGCAGTTCTTC. It translates to CASSQNTDREQFF.

This clone has a single count. For the CDR3, the DNA is TGCGCCAGCAGCCTGGAGGGACAGGGGGCAACAGATACGCAGTATTTT. Protein sequence: CASSLEGQGATDTQYF. The genes are TRBV4-1 and TRBJ2-3; TRBD1 aligns across 12 bases. Germline CDR1 is MGHRA and CDR2 is YSYEKL. V was clipped by 4 bases and J by 3 bases; unmatched bases: 5. The CDR3 has 16 residues.

In nucleotides, the CDR3 is TGCGCCAGCAGCTTGGAGGGGACAGCAAAATTCTATGGCTACACCTTC. It translates to CASSLEGTAKFYGYTF. The V and J genes are TRBV5-1 and TRBJ1-2, with TRBD1 identical over 7 bases. With V trimmed by 0 bases and J by 4 bases, 9 bases remained unmatched. The germline CDR1 and CDR2 sequences are SGHRS and YFSETQ. This CDR3 comprises 16 residues. Using reference TRBV5-1 and TRBJ1-2 for the parts outside the CDR3, the full variable domain is KAGVTQTPRYLIKTRGQQVTLSCSPISGHRSVSWYQQTPGQGLQFLFEYFSETQRNKGNFPGRFSGRQFSNSRSEMNVSTLELGDSALYLCASSLEGTAKFYGYTFGSGTRLTVV.

This chain connects TRBV28 to TRBJ2-2; 8 bases line up with TRBD2. The CDR3 is 14 amino acids. Germline CDR1 reads MDHEN; CDR2 reads SYDVKM. Unmatched junction bases numbered 4, after V lost 8 bases and J lost 2 bases. The CDR3, as DNA: TGTGCCAGCGAGTGGACTAGCAACACCGGGGAGCTGTTTTTT. Translated: CASEWTSNTGELFF.

Sample share makes this clone medium-sized. The chain couples TRBV6-5 to TRBJ2-7, with 9 bases lining up with TRBD1. With V trimmed by 2 bases and J by 6 bases, 8 bases remained unmatched. Looked up from germline, CDR1 is MNHEY and CDR2 is SVGAGI. CDR3 length equals 15 residues. CDR3 sequence: CASSYGRTGGREQYF. CDR3 DNA: TGTGCCAGCAGTTACGGGAGAACAGGGGGCCGCGAGCAGTACTTC.

CDR3 sequence reads: CASSLKQGYTEAFF. DNA of the CDR3: TGCGCCAGCAGCTTGAAACAGGGTTACACTGAAGCTTTCTTT. This chain connects TRBV5-1 to TRBJ1-1; perhaps TRBD1 as D (6 bases). Deletions cut 1 base from V and 3 bases from J, with 10 bases between. The germline CDR1 and CDR2 sequences are SGHRS and YFSETQ. The CDR3 length is 14 residues.

The chain links TRBV5-4 to TRBJ1-3, with D hard to call. Trimming removed 0 bases at V and 0 bases at J, with 7 bases between. Germline loops: CDR1 SGHNT, CDR2 YYREEE (reference sequence). CDR3 length: 15 residues. The CDR3, as DNA: TGTGCCAGCAGCTTGGGCACCAGCTCTGGAAACACCATATATTTT. Amino acids: CASSLGTSSGNTIYF.

The chain is built from TRBV19 and TRBJ2-2, with TRBD1 matching 8 bases. The V gene end was trimmed by 6 bases and the J gene end by 7 bases; junction bases not matched to a gene: 13. The CDR3 consists of 16 residues. The germline gives CDR1 LNHDA, CDR2 SQIVND (reference sequence). The CDR3 nucleotides are TGTGCCAGTAGGTCTATTGGACAGGGTTACGGCGGGGAGCTGTTTTTT. The encoded protein is CASRSIGQGYGGELFF.

The gene calls are TRBV7-3 and TRBJ2-7; 14 nucleotides align to TRBD2. The CDR3 length is 15 residues. Germline CDR1 and CDR2: SGHTA and FQGTGA. The junction had 3 bases not matched to a gene; V was cut back by 3 bases and J by 5 bases. This CDR3 is CASSLGLAGEHEQYF. The CDR3 DNA reads as TGTGCCAGCAGCTTGGGACTAGCGGGGGAGCACGAGCAGTACTTC.

The J gene is TRBJ2-6, the V gene TRBV28; TRBD2 might be the D (5 bases). This CDR3 contains 14 residues. CDR1 MDHEN and CDR2 SYDVKM come from the germline V gene. V was trimmed by 3 bases and J by 2 bases, leaving 5 bases between them. For the CDR3, the DNA is TGTGCCAGCAGTTTCGGGACTGGGGCCAACGTCCTGACTTTC. Amino acids: CASSFGTGANVLTF.